The 25 T cell receptor beta chains listed next were all sequenced from one sample in a study of blood T cells in healthy people across ages. A J-beta primer mix and a sample-barcoded 5' primer were used in a second PCR of about 7 to 12 cycles. TCRdb re-derived calls from the 5' RACE reads in MiXCR, one entry per CDR3 protein. The sample holds 550,000 to 650,000 distinct CDR3 sequences, around 31% seen once. Sequenced: blood. Receptors were obtained from an elderly woman in good health.

This clonotype was observed at least ten times. This chain uses TRBV29-1 with TRBJ2-5; D may be TRBD2 (5 bases). The CDR3 extends over 13 amino acids. The V and J ends lost 7 bases and 1 base respectively, with 13 bases between them. Germline values: CDR1 SQVTM, CDR2 ANQGSEA. The chain's CDR3 is CSGCSDRQETQYF. The CDR3 DNA reads as TGCAGCGGATGTAGCGACCGCCAAGAGACCCAGTACTTC.

This clonotype came up many times. This chain links TRBV7-9 with TRBJ2-1, with a possible D match to TRBD1 (6 bases). The CDR3 contains 14 residues. From germline, CDR1 is SEHNR and CDR2 FQNEAQ (reference sequence). Trimming stripped 4 bases from V and 6 bases from J, with 13 bases between. CDR3 coding DNA: TGTGCCAGCAGCTCGAGCTGGGGGCTCAATGAGCAGTTCTTC. Translated, it gives CASSSSWGLNEQFF.

This clonotype was recorded at least ten times. The chain recombines TRBV9 with TRBJ2-3; perhaps TRBD2 as D (7 bases). Germline V lookup: CDR1 SGDLS, CDR2 YYNGEE. The CDR3 consists of 14 residues. Trimming pared 3 bases from V and 6 bases from J, leaving 14 bases between. This chain's CDR3 is CASSAWGGSDTQYF. CDR3 DNA sequence: TGTGCCAGCAGCGCTTGGGGGGGCTCTGATACGCAGTATTTT.

This chain uses TRBV4-1 with TRBJ1-2; D is undetermined. Germline V lookup: CDR1 MGHRA, CDR2 YSYEKL. This CDR3 is 15 amino acids long. Trimming removed 0 bases at V and 4 bases at J, with 12 bases between. The CDR3 sequence is CASSQENKAFYGYTF. CDR3 in DNA: TGCGCCAGCAGCCAAGAAAACAAGGCTTTCTATGGCTACACCTTC.

The chain couples TRBV5-1 to TRBJ1-3; possible D gene TRBD1, 5 bases. CDR1 SGHRS and CDR2 YFSETQ come from the germline V gene. CDR3 length: 16 residues. Trimming took off 1 base at V and 0 bases at J, with 11 bases between the two ends. CDR3 loop: CASSLQGPSSGNTIYF. CDR3 nucleotide sequence: TGCGCCAGCAGCTTGCAGGGCCCAAGCTCTGGAAACACCATATATTTT.

A remark on this clonotype: A read error is possible here, since a much larger clone lies one base away. This sequence joins TRBV3-1 and TRBJ2-1; 14 positions match TRBD2. Germline V lookup: CDR1 LGHDT, CDR2 YNNKEL (reference sequence). V was clipped by 6 bases and J by 11 bases; unmatched bases: 12. CDR3 length: 16 residues. The CDR3 here is CASSYGLAGGQDKQFF. The CDR3 DNA sequence: TGTGCCAGCAGTTACGGACTAGCGGGGGGCCAGGATAAGCAGTTCTTC.

This clonotype was counted at least ten times. The chain recombines TRBV30 with TRBJ1-5; D is undetermined. The germline V gene has CDR1 GTSNPN and CDR2 SVGIG (reference sequence). The CDR3 loop spans 14 amino acids. V gave up 2 bases and J gave up 1 base, with 9 bases separating them. The CDR3 DNA follows: TGTGCCTGGAGTCCGTCGGTAAGCAATCAGCCCCAGCATTTT. Encoded protein: CAWSPSVSNQPQHF.

The CDR3 DNA reads TGTGCCAGCAGCTCGCCCTACAGCGGCGAGCAGTACTTC. Translating gives CASSSPYSGEQYF. The chain joins TRBV7-6 to TRBJ2-5; perhaps TRBD2 as D (5 bases). The end of the DNA aligns better with TRBJ2-7, so the J call may be wrong. The V gene's germline CDR1 is SGHVS and CDR2 FNYEAQ. The CDR3 has 13 amino acids.

This clonotype was observed at least ten times. The chain couples TRBV29-1 to TRBJ1-2, with 8 positions matching TRBD1. The junction had 2 bases not matched to a gene; V was cut back by 4 bases and J by 4 bases. The germline CDR1 and CDR2 sequences are SQVTM and ANQGSEA. This CDR3 has 12 residues. DNA for the CDR3: TGCAGCGTTGGCGGACAGGGCTATGGCTACACCTTC. Amino acids: CSVGGQGYGYTF.

The table lists this clonotype with many counts. This chain links TRBV6-5 with TRBJ1-2; weak D call: TRBD1 (5 bases). The CDR3 loop spans 12 amino acids. Germline assignment: CDR1 MNHEY and CDR2 SVGAGI. Trimming stripped 7 bases from V and 8 bases from J, with 14 bases between. The CDR3 sequence: CASTPGRWGYTF. Written as DNA, the CDR3 is TGTGCCAGCACTCCGGGGCGCTGGGGCTACACCTTC.

Concerning this clonotype: This clone may be a read error of a much larger clone one base away. This sequence joins TRBV4-2 and TRBJ2-3, with 9 bases aligning to TRBD2. V was pared by 1 base and J by 6 bases, with 5 bases of the junction left unmatched. The CDR3 contains 15 residues. Germline CDR1 LGHNA, CDR2 YNFKEQ. The CDR3 is CASSQGRAGGDTQYF. The CDR3 nucleotides are TGTGCCAGCAGCCAAGGAAGGGCGGGGGGGGATACGCAGTATTTT.

The chain combines TRBV20-1 with TRBJ1-1, with TRBD1 matching over 8 bases. Looked up from germline, CDR1 is DFQATT and CDR2 is SNEGSKA (reference sequence). The CDR3 sequence is 14 residues long. The V and J ends lost 4 bases and 5 bases, in that order; junction bases with no gene match: 9. The CDR3 loop is CSATGGAGKTEAFF. CDR3 coding DNA: TGCAGTGCTACAGGGGGCGCGGGAAAGACTGAAGCTTTCTTT.

A remark on this clonotype: Just one base apart from a much larger clone, this may be a read error. CDR3 coding DNA: TGTACCAGCAGCTTACTAGCGGGGCCCTCAGATACGCAGTATTTT. The encoded protein is CTSSLLAGPSDTQYF. J is TRBJ2-3 and V is TRBV7-3; the match to TRBD2 covers 10 bases. The germline gives CDR1 SGHTA, CDR2 FQGTGA. CDR3 length: 15 amino acids.

Turning to this clonotype: The junction shows a germline mismatch at one end, possibly a read error. The CDR3 sequence is CSVEDRGDQAFF. CDR3 DNA sequence: TGCAGCGTAGAAGACCGCGGCGACCAAGCTTTCTTT. The V and J genes are TRBV29-1 and TRBJ1-1; D unresolved. CDR1 is SQVTM, CDR2 ANQGSEA, per germline. CDR3 length: 12 amino acids.

The V and J genes are TRBV20-1 and TRBJ2-5; TRBD1 matches 12 bases. Germline V gene data show CDR1 as DFQATT and CDR2 as SNEGSKA (reference sequence). The CDR3 spans 16 residues. V was clipped by 3 bases and J by 1 base; unmatched bases: 6. CDR3 nucleotides: TGCAGTGCTAGGGGCTGGGGACAGGGGGCCCAAGAGACCCAGTACTTC. Its protein product is CSARGWGQGAQETQYF.

This clonotype was seen a few times. The V and J genes are TRBV6-5 and TRBJ1-1; no clear D. Between the trimmed V and J ends, which lost 3 bases and 1 base, there was a span of 9 bases. The CDR3 runs 14 residues. Germline V lookup: CDR1 MNHEY, CDR2 SVGAGI. CDR3 in amino acids: CASSYLGANTEAFF. The CDR3 region has the DNA TGTGCCAGCAGTTATCTTGGAGCGAACACTGAAGCTTTCTTT.

The rearrangement links TRBV3-1 to TRBJ1-1; weak D call: TRBD1 (5 bases). V was cut by 5 bases and J by 3 bases, with 16 bases left in between. Germline CDR1 is LGHDT and CDR2 is YNNKEL (reference sequence). The length of the CDR3 is 15 residues. Here the CDR3 DNA reads TGTGCCAGCAGCTCTCGGACATCCATTTACACTGAAGCTTTCTTT. Translation gives CASSSRTSIYTEAFF.

A word on this clonotype: The junction shows a germline mismatch at one end, possibly a read error. The chain recombines TRBV7-9 with TRBJ1-1, with D unresolved. This CDR3 has 12 amino acids. Germline V gives CDR1 SEHNR, CDR2 FQNEAQ (reference sequence). Here the CDR3 DNA reads TGTGCCAACAGCGAGTCCGCCAGTGAAGCTTTCTTT. Amino acids: CANSESASEAFF.

The V and J genes are TRBV6-2 or TRBV6-3 and TRBJ2-5; the D is unclear. The J call is uncertain, as TRBJ2-7 better fits the DNA end. The germline V gene encodes CDR1 MNHEY and CDR2 SVGEGT. The CDR3 loop spans 12 amino acids. The CDR3 nucleotides read TGTGCCAGCAGTAAGGGATACAACGAGCAGTACTTC. This encodes CASSKGYNEQYF.

The table lists this clonotype with many counts. The rearrangement joins TRBV6-1 to TRBJ1-6; D call uncertain. Trimming shortened V by 0 bases and J by 0 bases, and 6 bases separated the two germline ends. The CDR3 totals 16 residues. Germline lookup yields CDR1 MNHNS and CDR2 SASEGT. The CDR3 here is CASSEAAASYNSPLHF. The CDR3 DNA reads as TGTGCCAGCAGTGAAGCCGCAGCCTCCTATAATTCACCCCTCCACTTT.

On this clonotype: An end of the junction does not agree with germline; a read error may underlie this. The rearrangement uses TRBV24-1 and TRBJ1-2; D perhaps matches TRBD1 (6 bases). The CDR3 spans 14 residues. The germline V gene has CDR1 KGHDR and CDR2 SFDVKD. This chain's CDR3 is CAASDPGRGYGYTF. The CDR3 DNA reads TGTGCCGCCAGTGATCCGGGCAGGGGTTATGGTTACACCTTC.

This clonotype was counted a few times. A read error is possible here, since a much larger clone lies one base away. This sequence joins TRBV6-1 and TRBJ2-5, with a possible D match to TRBD2 (5 bases). The germline V gene has CDR1 MNHNS and CDR2 SASEGT. V dropped 3 bases and J dropped 5 bases, with 16 bases sitting between them. This CDR3 region has 15 residues. CDR3 coding DNA: TGTGCCAGCAGTGACGCCCCCGGGGATAGGGAGACCCAGTACTTC. It encodes CASSDAPGDRETQYF.

There are many counts of this clonotype. It may be a read error: a sequence one base away is much more abundant. This sequence joins TRBV7-3 and TRBJ2-1, with 8 bases lining up with TRBD2. The DNA end is a closer match to TRBJ2-7, so the J assignment may be wrong. CDR3 length: 15 amino acids. Germline CDR1 reads SGHTA; CDR2 reads FQGTGA. CDR3 in DNA: TGTGCCAGCAGCTACAGCGGGGGAACCTACAATGAGCAGTACTTC. Translated, it gives CASSYSGGTYNEQYF.

V usage is TRBV29-1 and J usage is TRBJ1-1; D unresolved. The CDR3 loop spans 14 amino acids. CDR1 and CDR2 (germline): SQVTM, ANQGSEA. V was clipped by 6 bases and J by 8 bases, with 22 bases between them. CDR3 in amino acids: CSVDLGSRRREAFF. The CDR3 nucleotides read TGCAGCGTGGATCTCGGGTCCAGGCGGCGGGAAGCTTTCTTT.

CDR3: CASIRQGPMNTEAFF. In nucleotides, the CDR3 is TGTGCCAGCATCCGACAGGGACCGATGAACACTGAAGCTTTCTTT. V and J are TRBV6-1 and TRBJ1-1, with 7 bases aligning to TRBD1. Germline loops: CDR1 MNHNS, CDR2 SASEGT. J was trimmed by 0 bases and V by 7 bases; bases with no gene match: 8. CDR3 length: 15 amino acids.